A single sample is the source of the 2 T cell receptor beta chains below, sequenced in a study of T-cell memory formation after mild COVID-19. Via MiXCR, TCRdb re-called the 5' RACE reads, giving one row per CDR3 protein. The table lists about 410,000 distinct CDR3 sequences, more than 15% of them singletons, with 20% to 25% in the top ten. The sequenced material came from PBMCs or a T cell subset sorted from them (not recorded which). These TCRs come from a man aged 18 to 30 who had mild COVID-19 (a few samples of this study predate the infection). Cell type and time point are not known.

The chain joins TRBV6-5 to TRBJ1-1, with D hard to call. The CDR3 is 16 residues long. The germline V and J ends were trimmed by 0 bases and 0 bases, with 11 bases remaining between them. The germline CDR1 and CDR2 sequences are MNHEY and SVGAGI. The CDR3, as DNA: TGTGCCAGCAGTTACTCGAAGCGAGGAATGAACACTGAAGCTTTCTTT. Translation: CASSYSKRGMNTEAFF.

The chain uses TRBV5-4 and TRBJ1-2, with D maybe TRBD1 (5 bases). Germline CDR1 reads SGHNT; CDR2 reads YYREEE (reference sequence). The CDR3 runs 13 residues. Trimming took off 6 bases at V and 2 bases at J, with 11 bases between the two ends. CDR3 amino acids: CASTLGGNYGYTF. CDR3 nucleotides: TGTGCCAGCACCCTGGGGGGGAACTATGGCTACACCTTC.